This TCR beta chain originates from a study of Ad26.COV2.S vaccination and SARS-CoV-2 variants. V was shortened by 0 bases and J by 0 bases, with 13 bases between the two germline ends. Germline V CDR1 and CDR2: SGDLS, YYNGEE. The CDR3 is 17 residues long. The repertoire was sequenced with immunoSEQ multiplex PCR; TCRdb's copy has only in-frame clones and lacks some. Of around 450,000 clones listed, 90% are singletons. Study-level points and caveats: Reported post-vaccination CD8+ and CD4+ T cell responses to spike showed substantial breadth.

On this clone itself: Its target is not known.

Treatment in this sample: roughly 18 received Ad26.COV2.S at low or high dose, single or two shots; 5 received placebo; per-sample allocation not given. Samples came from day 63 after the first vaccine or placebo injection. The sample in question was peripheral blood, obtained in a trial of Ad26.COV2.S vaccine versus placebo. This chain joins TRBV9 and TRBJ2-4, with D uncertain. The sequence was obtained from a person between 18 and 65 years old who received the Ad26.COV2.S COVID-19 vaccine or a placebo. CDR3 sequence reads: CASSVAGPRVAKNIQYF. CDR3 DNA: TGTGCCAGCAGCGTAGCTGGCCCTAGGGTAGCCAAAAACATTCAGTACTTC.